Listed below are T cell receptor beta chains from one sample, sequenced in a study of cytomegalovirus exposure and HLA in healthy donors. The assay was immunoSEQ multiplex PCR, and TCRdb's table has in-frame clones only and misses some. Among about 93,000 clones listed, about 79% were seen once. The sequenced sample consisted of PBMCs. Receptors originate from a man aged 45-65 years in good health and CMV-seronegative. Both conserved end residues are trimmed from each CDR3. The order of the fields is CDR3 length, V gene, CDR3 protein.

CDR3 length: 11
V gene: TRBV7-7
CDR3 protein: ASSPGRDQPQH

CDR3 length: 15
V gene: TRBV19
CDR3 protein: ASSIRDRALGSHEQY

CDR3 length: 12
V gene: TRBV6-1
CDR3 protein: ASSGGSLTDTQY

CDR3 length: 13
V gene: TRBV11-3
CDR3 protein: ASSFGGTMTGELF

CDR3 length: 11
V gene: TRBV19
CDR3 protein: ASSIVSPDTQY

CDR3 length: 13
V gene: TRBV28
CDR3 protein: ASSHRGGGLDGYT

CDR3 length: 13
V gene: TRBV5-4
CDR3 protein: ASKSQVSGTDTQY

CDR3 length: 15
V gene: TRBV6-1
CDR3 protein: ASSGGLAGGRSGEQF

CDR3 length: 12
V gene: TRBV6-5
CDR3 protein: ASRETGANYGYT

CDR3 length: 14
V gene: TRBV18
CDR3 protein: ASSPSVAGLNTEAF

CDR3 length: 12
V gene: TRBV13
CDR3 protein: ATTSGRRGYGYT

CDR3 length: 13
V gene: TRBV28
CDR3 protein: ASIFSGSDTGELF

CDR3 length: 11
V gene: TRBV28
CDR3 protein: ASSLLANYGYT

CDR3 length: 14
V gene: TRBV4-1
CDR3 protein: ASSRTGPPGSYEQY

CDR3 length: 12
V gene: TRBV9
CDR3 protein: ASSATREATEAF

CDR3 length: 13
V gene: TRBV25-1
CDR3 protein: ATRGGSQYGETQY

CDR3 length: 12
V gene: TRBV6-5
CDR3 protein: ASSQPGTGGEQY

CDR3 length: 11
V gene: TRBV7-9
CDR3 protein: ASVLASYNEQF

CDR3 length: 13
V gene: TRBV6-6
CDR3 protein: ASSYGPGGLDTIY

CDR3 length: 13
V gene: TRBV9
CDR3 protein: ASSVGEGATYEQY

CDR3 length: 13
V gene: TRBV4-2
CDR3 protein: ASSQLGHTRGTQY

CDR3 length: 11
V gene: TRBV29-1
CDR3 protein: SVGTGAGNTIY

CDR3 length: 13
V gene: TRBV7-6
CDR3 protein: ASSHPRDSYNEQF

CDR3 length: 13
V gene: TRBV19
CDR3 protein: ASSGASGGRGEQF

CDR3 length: 10
V gene: TRBV6-6
CDR3 protein: ASRDKGYGYT

CDR3 length: 12
V gene: TRBV4-2
CDR3 protein: ASSQAIYGDIQY

CDR3 length: 14
V gene: TRBV5-4
CDR3 protein: ASSLIGTGGGETQY

CDR3 length: 13
V gene: TRBV5-1
CDR3 protein: ASRDTGTRTYEQY

CDR3 length: 16
V gene: TRBV23-1
CDR3 protein: ASRTFPGTERLNQPQH

CDR3 length: 12
V gene: TRBV5-1
CDR3 protein: ASSTSGVSYEQY

CDR3 length: 16
V gene: TRBV9
CDR3 protein: ASSEGGANRGNTGELF

CDR3 length: 14
V gene: TRBV5-5
CDR3 protein: ASSSSPASGLYEQY

CDR3 length: 17
V gene: TRBV5-4
CDR3 protein: ASSLPPPGGHAGANVLT

CDR3 length: 12
V gene: TRBV13
CDR3 protein: ASSQRGSTYEQY

CDR3 length: 12
V gene: TRBV28
CDR3 protein: ASSHDTFTDTQY

CDR3 length: 18
V gene: TRBV10-2
CDR3 protein: ASSDGGLAYAESITDTQY

CDR3 length: 8
V gene: TRBV27
CDR3 protein: ASSLNGRV

CDR3 length: 12
V gene: TRBV29-1
CDR3 protein: SVTSGRSTDTQY

CDR3 length: 13
V gene: TRBV6-5
CDR3 protein: ASAVDSRPYNEQF

CDR3 length: 11
V gene: TRBV6-1
CDR3 protein: ASKVGSYNEQF

CDR3 length: 14
V gene: TRBV9
CDR3 protein: ASSVAGTGYNAEAF

CDR3 length: 11
V gene: TRBV29-1
CDR3 protein: SVAHRVKNEQY

CDR3 length: 13
V gene: TRBV7-9
CDR3 protein: ASSSLRELRETQY

CDR3 length: 10
V gene: TRBV11-2
CDR3 protein: ASSFQNTEAF

CDR3 length: 14
V gene: TRBV7-7
CDR3 protein: ASSLAPLRGADTQY

CDR3 length: 11
V gene: TRBV11-3
CDR3 protein: ASSSGGNTEAF

CDR3 length: 13
V gene: TRBV2
CDR3 protein: ASSVTGSSSYEQY

CDR3 length: 13
V gene: TRBV4-3
CDR3 protein: ASSQAIDSRTIQF

CDR3 length: 11
V gene: TRBV27
CDR3 protein: ASSLSTGLEQY

CDR3 length: 14
V gene: TRBV2
CDR3 protein: ASSARDRGRPYEQY

CDR3 length: 13
V gene: TRBV16
CDR3 protein: ASSPSGGADSPLH

CDR3 length: 18
V gene: TRBV4-2
CDR3 protein: ASSQDRSGTYLSYRDEQY

CDR3 length: 16
V gene: TRBV19
CDR3 protein: ALPQRPGLAGNTDTQY

CDR3 length: 13
V gene: TRBV5-5
CDR3 protein: ASSWGTASNQPQH